This note documents a single T cell receptor beta chain sequence. No antigen is known for it. It was with 60 Vbeta and 13 Jbeta primers that the PCR ran. Clones were sequenced by immunoSEQ multiplex PCR, and TCRdb holds only the in-frame ones, with some missing. The data contain around 100,000 clones, about 70% of them singletons. The sample is drawn from a study of cytomegalovirus exposure and HLA in healthy donors. Study-wide points: Later analysis placed DRB1 highest and HLA-C lowest in TCR association rates, which differed by HLA locus. An analysis done earlier found most TCR beta V segments productive about 90% or about 30% of the time. According to the study, 180 or so TCR beta chains were cytomegalovirus-associated.

V shed 1 base and J shed 1 base, with 10 bases lying between them. The CDR3 length is 15 residues. Germline CDR1 reads MGHRA; CDR2 reads YSYEKL. The origin of this receptor is a man between 25 and 39 years old in good health and CMV-seropositive. The source material was PBMCs. V usage is TRBV4-1 and J usage is TRBJ2-5; no clear D. The CDR3 DNA sequence: TGCGCCAGCAGCCAAGCCAGCGTTCCCCAAGAGACCCAGTACTTC. It codes for CASSQASVPQETQYF.